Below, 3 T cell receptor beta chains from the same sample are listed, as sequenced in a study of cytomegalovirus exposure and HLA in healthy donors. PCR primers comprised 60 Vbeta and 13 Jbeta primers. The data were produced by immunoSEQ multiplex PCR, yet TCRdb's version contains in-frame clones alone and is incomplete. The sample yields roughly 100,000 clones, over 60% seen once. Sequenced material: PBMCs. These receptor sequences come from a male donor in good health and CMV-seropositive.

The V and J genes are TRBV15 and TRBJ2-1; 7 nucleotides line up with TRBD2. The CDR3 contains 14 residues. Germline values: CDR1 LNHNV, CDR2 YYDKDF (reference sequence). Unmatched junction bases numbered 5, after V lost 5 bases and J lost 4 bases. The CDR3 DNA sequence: TGTGCCACCAGCTCCGGCGGGGGATACAATGAGCAGTTCTTC. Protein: CATSSGGGYNEQFF.

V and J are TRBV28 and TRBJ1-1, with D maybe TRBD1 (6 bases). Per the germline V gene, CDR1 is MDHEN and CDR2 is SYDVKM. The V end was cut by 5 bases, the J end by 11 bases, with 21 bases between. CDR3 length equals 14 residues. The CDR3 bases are TGTGCCAGCAGTCACCACGGGACACCCCGGTGGGCTTTCTTT. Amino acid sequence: CASSHHGTPRWAFF.

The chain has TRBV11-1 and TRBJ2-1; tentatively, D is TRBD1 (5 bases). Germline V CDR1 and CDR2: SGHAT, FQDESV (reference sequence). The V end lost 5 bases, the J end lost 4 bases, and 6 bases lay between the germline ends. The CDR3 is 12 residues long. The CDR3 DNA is TGTGCCAGCAGCACAGGATACAATGAGCAGTTCTTC. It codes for CASSTGYNEQFF. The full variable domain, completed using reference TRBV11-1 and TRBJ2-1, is EAEVAQSPRYKITEKSQAVAFWCDPISGHATLYWYRQILGQGPELLVQFQDESVVDDSQLPKDRFSAERLKGVDSTLKIQPAELGDSAMYLCASSTGYNEQFFGPGTRLTVL.